The sequence of this T cell receptor (beta chain) was determined in a study of blood T cells in healthy people across ages. V was trimmed by 7 bases and J by 2 bases, leaving 12 bases between them. The CDR3 spans 14 residues. Germline CDR1 reads SNHLY; CDR2 reads FYNNEI. This clonotype was found once. Its antigen is not known. Researchers report isolating at least 7 million PBMCs per sample. Findings and caveats of the study: Estimates of diversity drawn from one million T cells were considered underestimates. Both naive CD4+ cell counts and diversity were greater in long-lived donors than in aged donors.

The authors ran a second PCR of 7 to 11 cycles using a sample-barcoded 5' primer and a J-beta primer mix. TCRdb analysed the 5' RACE reads with MiXCR anew, one entry per CDR3 protein. Of 650,000 to 900,000 distinct CDR3 sequences listed, about 62% are singletons. Sequences were obtained from blood. The origin of this receptor is a man younger than 45 in good health. V is TRBV2 and J is TRBJ1-3; the D gene is possibly TRBD1 (6 bases). CDR3 residues: CASTYRVPGNTIYF. In DNA form, the CDR3 reads TGTGCCAGCACCTACAGGGTCCCTGGAAACACCATATATTTT. Filled out from reference TRBV2 and TRBJ1-3, the complete variable domain reads EPEVTQTPSHQVTQMGQEVILRCVPISNHLYFYWYRQILGQKVEFLVSFYNNEISEKSEIFDDQFSVERPDGSNFTLKIRSTKLEDSAMYFCASTYRVPGNTIYFGEGSWLTVV.